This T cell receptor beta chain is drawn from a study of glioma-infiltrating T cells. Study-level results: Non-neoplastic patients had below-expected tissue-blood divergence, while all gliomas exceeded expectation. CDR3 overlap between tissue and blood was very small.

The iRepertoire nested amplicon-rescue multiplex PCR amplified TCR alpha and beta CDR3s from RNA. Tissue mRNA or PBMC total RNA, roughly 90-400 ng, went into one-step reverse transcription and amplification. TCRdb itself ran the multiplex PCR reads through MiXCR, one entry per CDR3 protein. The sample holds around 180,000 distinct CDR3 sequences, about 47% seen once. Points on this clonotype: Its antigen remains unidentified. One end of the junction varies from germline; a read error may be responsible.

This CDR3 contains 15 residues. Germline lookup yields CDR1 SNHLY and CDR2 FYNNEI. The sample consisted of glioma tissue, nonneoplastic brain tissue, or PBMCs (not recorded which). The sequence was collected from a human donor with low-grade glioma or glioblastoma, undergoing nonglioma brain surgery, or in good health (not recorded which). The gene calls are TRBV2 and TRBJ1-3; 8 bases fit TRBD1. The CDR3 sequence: CASRPGQGSGNTIHF. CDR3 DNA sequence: TGTGCCAGCAGACCCGGACAGGGATCTGGAAACACCATACATTTC.